The 20 T cell receptor beta chains below were found in one sample sequenced in a study of cytomegalovirus exposure and HLA in healthy donors. Both 60 Vbeta primers and 13 Jbeta primers went into the PCR. Sequencing used immunoSEQ multiplex PCR; TCRdb keeps in-frame clones, though not all of them. The sample contains nearly 200,000 clones, approximately 85% of which appear only once. Sample: PBMCs. The receptors derive from a woman between 45 and 60 years old in good health and CMV-seropositive.

Concerning this clone itself: The identical CDR3 is also encoded by other nucleotide sequences in the sample. The rearrangement joins TRBV7-9 to TRBJ2-7, with a weak D call TRBD2 (6 bases). This CDR3 comprises 14 residues. V was clipped by 3 bases and J by 0 bases, with 9 bases between them. CDR1 and CDR2 from the germline V gene are SEHNR and FQNEAQ (reference sequence). The CDR3 sequence is CASSFGGTSYEQYF. CDR3 DNA sequence: TGTGCCAGCAGCTTCGGAGGGACCTCCTACGAGCAGTACTTC.

V usage is TRBV6-5 and J usage is TRBJ1-2, with D perhaps TRBD1 (6 bases). The CDR3 spans 15 residues. The V gene lost 0 bases and the J gene lost 4 bases, with 12 bases spanning the gap. Per germline, CDR1 MNHEY and CDR2 SVGAGI. CDR3 in DNA: TGTGCCAGCAGTTACTCATCCAGGGGTGGCTATGGCTACACCTTC. Translation gives CASSYSSRGGYGYTF.

The chain carries TRBV27 and TRBJ2-5, with D perhaps matching TRBD2 (5 bases). The J call is uncertain, as TRBJ2-7 better fits the DNA end. This CDR3 has 13 residues. Germline V gene lookup returns CDR1 MNHEY and CDR2 SMNVEV (reference sequence). The CDR3 DNA is TGTGCCAGCAACCACGGCTCGGGGTCCGAGCAGTACTTC. This translates into CASNHGSGSEQYF.

This clone was observed a few times. The chain links TRBV2 to TRBJ2-7, with TRBD2 identical over 7 bases. CDR3 length equals 14 residues. Germline CDR1 is SNHLY and CDR2 is FYNNEI. V lost 4 bases, J lost 2 bases, and 5 bases stayed unmatched. The DNA of the CDR3 is TGTGCCAGCAGTGTCACGGGAGGCCCCTACGAGCAGTACTTC. It translates to CASSVTGGPYEQYF.

The chain employs TRBV6-6 and TRBJ2-1; 8 nucleotides align to TRBD2. Germline loops: CDR1 MNHNY, CDR2 SVGAGI (reference sequence). The CDR3 spans 15 residues. J was trimmed by 6 bases and V by 6 bases; bases with no gene match: 10. The DNA for the CDR3 is TGTGCCAGCAGGCCAAGCCCCGGGACTAGCAATGAGCAGTTCTTC. Encoded protein: CASRPSPGTSNEQFF.

The V and J genes are TRBV4-2 and TRBJ2-3; D ambiguous. Germline lookup yields CDR1 LGHNA and CDR2 YNFKEQ. Trimming removed 1 base at V and 1 base at J, with 6 bases between. This CDR3 is built from 14 residues. The CDR3 DNA is TGTGCCAGCAGCCAAGCCCAGGGCACAGATACGCAGTATTTT. As protein: CASSQAQGTDTQYF.

Worth noting for this clone: One junction end does not reproduce the germline sequence, and a read error may be involved. The rearrangement links TRBV5-6 to TRBJ2-6, with D possibly matching TRBD1 (6 bases). CDR3 length: 17 amino acids. Germline V gene data show CDR1 as SGHDT and CDR2 as YYEEEE. CDR3 nucleotide sequence: TGTGCCAGCAGCCCCTACAGGGAGATTTACGTGGCCAACGGCCTGACTTTC. Translation: CASSPYREIYVANGLTF.

The V and J genes are TRBV28 and TRBJ2-2; D is perhaps TRBD1 (5 bases). CDR3 length: 15 amino acids. Germline V gives CDR1 MDHEN, CDR2 SYDVKM. Deletions cut 7 bases from V and 4 bases from J, with 16 bases between. CDR3 region: CASTSGAESTGELFF. The CDR3 nucleotides are TGTGCCAGCACCTCTGGGGCGGAGAGCACCGGGGAGCTGTTTTTT. The full variable domain, its missing parts supplied by reference TRBV28 and TRBJ2-2, is DVKVTQSSRYLVKRTGEKVFLECVQDMDHENMFWYRQDPGLGLRLIYFSYDVKMKEKGDIPEGYSVSREKKERFSLILESASTNQTSMYLCASTSGAESTGELFFGEGSRLTVL.

The rearrangement joins TRBV2 to TRBJ1-5; D not certain. Germline V gives CDR1 SNHLY, CDR2 FYNNEI. V gave up 6 bases and J gave up 0 bases, with 9 bases separating them. The CDR3 totals 14 residues. CDR3 coding DNA: TGTGCCAGCAGGGACTCCTATAGCAATCAGCCCCAGCATTTT. Protein sequence: CASRDSYSNQPQHF. The whole variable domain, remainder taken from reference TRBV2 and TRBJ1-5, is EPEVTQTPSHQVTQMGQEVILRCVPISNHLYFYWYRQILGQKVEFLVSFYNNEISEKSEIFDDQFSVERPDGSNFTLKIRSTKLEDSAMYFCASRDSYSNQPQHFGDGTRLSIL.

The chain links TRBV28 to TRBJ1-2, with D possibly being TRBD1 (6 bases). Per germline, CDR1 MDHEN and CDR2 SYDVKM. Trimming removed 11 bases from V and 4 bases from J, with 17 bases in between. This CDR3 contains 13 residues. Here the CDR3 reads CAQFGGCSYGYTF. The CDR3 DNA reads TGTGCCCAGTTTGGGGGCTGTTCCTATGGCTACACCTTC.

This chain links TRBV6-1 with TRBJ2-7; a weak D match, TRBD2 (6 bases). The CDR3 has 15 amino acids. The V and J ends lost 0 bases and 1 base respectively, with 10 bases between them. Germline V lookup: CDR1 MNHNS, CDR2 SASEGT. The CDR3 protein is CASSEARRGSYEQYF. Written as DNA, the CDR3 is TGTGCCAGCAGTGAAGCGCGGCGGGGATCCTACGAGCAGTACTTC.

The J gene is TRBJ2-1, the V gene TRBV19; the match to TRBD2 covers 12 bases. V was clipped by 5 bases and J by 7 bases; unmatched bases: 9. CDR1 is LNHDA, CDR2 SQIVND, per germline (reference sequence). The CDR3 runs 16 residues. CDR3 DNA: TGTGCCAGTAGTCCTCTAGCGGGGGGGGCCGGGAATGAGCAGTTCTTC. Its protein is CASSPLAGGAGNEQFF.

This chain uses TRBV28 with TRBJ2-5; D is unclear. Near its end, the DNA agrees better with TRBJ2-7, so the J call may be wrong. The CDR3 loop spans 14 amino acids. Germline V gene lookup returns CDR1 MDHEN and CDR2 SYDVKM. In nucleotides, the CDR3 is TGTGCCAGCCAAGTAGGAGAGTTCGGCTACGAGCAGTACTTC. This gives the protein CASQVGEFGYEQYF.

The V and J genes are TRBV6-1 and TRBJ1-2; D is perhaps TRBD1 (5 bases). Germline values: CDR1 MNHNS, CDR2 SASEGT. The CDR3 totals 15 residues. The ends were cut back, 6 bases at V and 0 bases at J, with 14 bases in the middle. The CDR3: CASRDMGTTNYGYTF. The CDR3 DNA sequence: TGTGCCAGCAGGGACATGGGGACTACTAACTATGGCTACACCTTC.

The chain is built from TRBV11-2 and TRBJ2-7, with TRBD1 matching 8 bases. Germline values: CDR1 SGHAT, CDR2 FQNNGV. V lost 7 bases, J lost 4 bases, and 15 bases stayed unmatched. This CDR3 spans 16 amino acids. The CDR3 sequence is CASTSPRQGAEYEQYF. CDR3 sequence (DNA): TGTGCCAGCACCTCCCCCCGGCAGGGGGCGGAGTACGAGCAGTACTTC.

This sequence joins TRBV28 and TRBJ2-1, with TRBD1 matching 8 bases. Germline V gene sequence: CDR1 MDHEN, CDR2 SYDVKM. J gave up 6 bases and V 4 bases, and 11 bases lay outside the gene matches. The CDR3 runs 16 residues. CDR3 sequence reads: CASSSTGDRLSNEQFF. In nucleotides, the CDR3 is TGTGCCAGCAGTTCGACAGGGGACCGTTTGAGCAATGAGCAGTTCTTC.

CDR3 in DNA: TGTGCCATCAGTGAGTCGGCAGGGCCCATGAGCACAGATACGCAGTATTTT. Translation: CAISESAGPMSTDTQYF. This chain joins TRBV10-3 and TRBJ2-3, with D perhaps TRBD1 (5 bases). This CDR3 has 17 amino acids. V was clipped by 0 bases and J by 0 bases, with 13 bases between them. Per the germline V gene, CDR1 is ENHRY and CDR2 is SYGVKD.

The chain recombines TRBV18 with TRBJ1-3; tentative D call: TRBD1 (5 bases). The CDR3 totals 19 residues. The ends were cut back, 3 bases at V and 0 bases at J, with 21 bases in the middle. The germline gives CDR1 KGHSH, CDR2 LQKENI. CDR3: CASSPRAQGYEYSGNTIYF. The CDR3 DNA reads as TGTGCCAGCTCACCTAGGGCCCAGGGCTATGAGTACTCTGGAAACACCATATATTTT.

The rearrangement links TRBV6-1 to TRBJ2-1; 9 bases line up with TRBD1. Trimming cost V 10 bases and J 5 bases; bases outside gene matches: 6. The CDR3 is 13 residues long. Germline V gene data show CDR1 as MNHNS and CDR2 as SASEGT. The CDR3 is CATPDRGNNEQFF. CDR3 nucleotides: TGTGCCACCCCCGACAGGGGGAACAATGAGCAGTTCTTC.

J is TRBJ2-2 and V is TRBV18, with D perhaps matching TRBD1 (5 bases). From germline, CDR1 is KGHSH and CDR2 LQKENI. The CDR3 length is 16 residues. Trimming removed 4 bases at V and 1 base at J, with 13 bases between. CDR3 nucleotide sequence: TGTGCCAGCTCACGACTCGACAGCCAGAACACCGGGGAGCTGTTTTTT. Protein product: CASSRLDSQNTGELFF.